This T cell receptor (beta chain) was recorded in a study of T cells in Graves' hyperthyroidism and ophthalmopathy. Findings of the study overall: Before onset, ophthalmopathy was predicted by the model a median 6.5 months earlier.

The investigators amplified TCR beta CDR3 regions from RNA transcripts. HTBI primers drove first-round RT-PCR of the TCR CDR3. TCRdb reanalysed the multiplex PCR reads using MiXCR and keeps one entry per CDR3 protein. The table has a few hundred thousand distinct CDR3 sequences, about 15% seen once; the top ten hold 17%. Exclusion of a patient resulted from uncontrolled infection, other autoimmune disease, pregnancy or lactation. PBMCs were collected from an approximately 9.3 ml volume of fresh peripheral blood. With respect to this clonotype: Its antigen is still unknown.

The CDR3 runs to 15 residues. The V gene's germline CDR1 is DFQATT and CDR2 SNEGSKA (reference sequence). J gave up 1 base and V 3 bases, and 2 bases lay outside the gene matches. The sample consisted of blood. The TCR comes from a young woman with Graves' ophthalmopathy. This sequence joins TRBV20-1 and TRBJ2-3, with 12 bases identical to TRBD2. The CDR3 coding sequence is TGCAGTGCTAGGACTAGCGGGAGTGGCACAGATACGCAGTATTTT. Translating it yields CSARTSGSGTDTQYF.